This T cell receptor (beta chain) stems from a study of beta chain features in type 1 diabetes listed by TCRdb under 2018. Broadly, across the study: Mean age, gender distribution, total cell number and subset yield were not different between patients and healthy donors. A total of around 100 million sorted cells were examined across all samples, and RNA yield correlated strongly with the number of cells per subset. Regulatory and stem cell-like memory subsets were isolated from only 8 patients and about 8 healthy donors, whereas naive and central memory subsets came from all 28 donors. The study compared the TCRB repertoires of sorted circulating CD4+ T cell subsets in recently diagnosed type 1 diabetes patients with those in matched healthy donors. General findings and caveats noted by the study authors: The naive, central memory and regulatory TCRB repertoires appeared to resemble one another more closely among patients than among healthy donors. Because the HLA sub-analyses included only small numbers of individuals, any influence of HLA type on TCRB rearrangement was left unresolved. Type 1 diabetes patients showed a moderate but significant shortening of TCRB CDR3 length in all four CD4+ subsets. Shorter templates might be favored by PCR, yet because patient and control samples were amplified and corrected together, any such skew would affect both groups equally. Patients with type 1 diabetes made fewer insertions and deleted more nucleotides at VDJ recombination sites, implying thymic rearrangement abnormalities. Because cDNA rather than genomic DNA was sequenced, highly expressing activated cells could have been over-represented, although no difference in activation and CD3 levels was found between groups.

This clone was detected many times. Its antigen remains undetermined. No base quality values were provided; no much bigger clone lies one nucleotide off. Each donor gave one peripheral blood draw, averaging about 100 mL, which was collected into heparinised tubes. Using a panel that included CD45RO, CCR7, CD25, CD127, CD95 and CD27, naive, central memory, regulatory and stem cell-like memory CD4+ T cells were sorted on a BD FACSAria II. All sorted populations exceeded 95% purity. PBMCs were isolated immediately by Lymphoprep density gradient centrifugation and stained directly without culture. To minimize batch effects, samples were stained and sorted in pairs, one healthy donor with one patient per experiment. Spanning cysteine to phenylalanine, the CDR3 consists of 14 amino acids. CDR3 DNA only is kept here, 42 bases in frame from base 1. V ends up 3 bases short and J 3 bases short, with an unmatched junction base count of 2. Reading the germline V gene (reference sequence) gives CDR1 SEHNR and CDR2 FQNEAQ.

The High Capacity cDNA Reverse Transcription Kit was used to reverse transcribe all of the isolated RNA, meaning that expressed TCRB transcripts were what got sequenced. Naive, central memory and regulatory T cell samples underwent deep immunoSEQ sequencing, averaging about 3.3 million total reads per sample. Sorted cells were lysed in RLT buffer and RNA was extracted with DNase-treated RNeasy Micro or Mini kits, depending on cell number. To prevent cross-contamination, each cell subset was processed individually, whereas patient and healthy donor samples were processed jointly. Using the immunoSEQ multiplex PCR, TCRB sequences were amplified from cDNA into 87-bp fragments spanning the CDR3 region. The amplicons were sequenced using the Illumina HiSeq platform. On the authors' methods: PCR bias was corrected computationally using synthetic template baselines, and reads within Hamming distance 2 were collapsed, with unmergeable singletons discarded. Reads were aligned against IMGT so that V, D and J genes, CDR3 length and insertions or deletions at six rearrangement sites could be assigned. Within each subset, clonotype counts were normalized to the number of sorted cells before true diversity and Gini coefficients were calculated with the tcR R package. The overlap coefficient, calculated on TCRB nucleotide sequences, was used to quantify repertoire sharing. The clones in this table, taken by TCRdb from immuneACCESS, are in-frame only. Not every clone is retained; where verified, under half of the shortfall comes from an unresolved V gene, and the cause of the rest is unknown. V, J and clone size reflect that table, while D and trimming were determined from the DNA. This sample holds 150,000 to 170,000 clones; approximately 8.1% were observed only once. Less than 0.85% of the sample comes from the top ten.

Recombination linked TRBV7-9 to TRBJ2-4, with TRBD2 matching 7 junction bases. The clonotype was recovered from a man aged 18 to 29 in good health. Material for sequencing was central memory CD4+ T cells from blood. The nucleotide sequence is TGTGCCAGCAGCTTGCGCGGGAGCAAAAACATTCAGTACTTC. Its protein is CASSLRGSKNIQYF.